Following are 20 T cell receptor beta chains from one sample sequenced in a study of T cell responses to AZD1222 COVID-19 vaccine. Repertoires were generated with immunoSEQ multiplex PCR, while TCRdb's copy carries only in-frame clones and drops some. Here the sample spans 95,000 to 110,000 clones, 90% being singletons. Material: peripheral blood, obtained on day 0 of AZD1222 vaccination. The receptors here all came from an adult in good health.

The chain joins TRBV18 to TRBJ1-3, with D uncertain. Germline CDR1 is KGHSH and CDR2 is LQKENI. The germline V and J ends were trimmed by 1 base and 7 bases, with 14 bases remaining between them. The CDR3 runs 15 residues. CDR3 DNA: TGTGCCAGCTCACCACAGGCCGGAGCTAGGAACACCATATATTTT. As protein: CASSPQAGARNTIYF. Together with reference TRBV18 and TRBJ1-3, the CDR3 gives the full variable domain: NAGVMQNPRHLVRRRGQEARLRCSPMKGHSHVYWYRQLPEEGLKFMVYLQKENIIDESGMPKERFSAEFPKEGPSILRIQQVVRGDSAAYFCASSPQAGARNTIYFGEGSWLTVV.

The gene calls are TRBV5-1 and TRBJ1-1, with 11 bases lining up with TRBD1. Germline CDR1 is SGHRS and CDR2 is YFSETQ. The CDR3 has 14 amino acids. J gave up 6 bases and V 4 bases, and 5 bases lay outside the gene matches. In DNA, the CDR3 is TGCGCCAGCAGCGACGGACAGGGGGCGGCTGAAGCTTTCTTT. Amino acid sequence: CASSDGQGAAEAFF.

This clone came up a few times. The chain uses TRBV5-1 and TRBJ2-1; D is undetermined. Germline V gene data show CDR1 as SGHRS and CDR2 as YFSETQ. The CDR3 has 12 amino acids. Deletions cut 0 bases from V and 13 bases from J, with 11 bases between. The CDR3: CASSLVGLVQFF. The CDR3, as DNA: TGCGCCAGCAGCTTGGTCGGTCTAGTCCAGTTCTTC.

The V call is TRBV9, the J call TRBJ2-1; D is tentatively TRBD1 or TRBD2 (5 bases each). The CDR3 is made up of 15 amino acids. V dropped 0 bases and J dropped 2 bases, with 9 bases sitting between them. CDR1 SGDLS and CDR2 YYNGEE come from the germline V gene. DNA for the CDR3: TGTGCCAGCAGCGTAGCGGGGCAACCCTACAATGAGCAGTTCTTC. It is translated as CASSVAGQPYNEQFF.

The chain recombines TRBV25-1 with TRBJ1-1; D not resolved. The CDR3 is 14 residues long. V shed 3 bases and J shed 0 bases, with 8 bases lying between them. Germline values: CDR1 MGHDK, CDR2 SYGVNS. CDR3 sequence: CASSDRSMNTEAFF. For the CDR3, the DNA is TGTGCCAGCAGTGACAGATCCATGAACACTGAAGCTTTCTTT.

The gene calls are TRBV7-8 and TRBJ1-4; D unclear. The germline CDR1 and CDR2 sequences are SGHVS and FQNEAQ. The CDR3 length is 15 residues. Trimming shortened V by 1 base and J by 8 bases, and 14 bases separated the two germline ends. The CDR3 DNA reads TGTGCCAGCAGCTTAGAACAAGCGGCCAGCGAAAAACTGTTTTTT. It translates to CASSLEQAASEKLFF. Filled out from reference TRBV7-8 and TRBJ1-4, the complete variable domain reads GAGVSQSPRYKVAKRGQDVALRCDPISGHVSLFWYQQALGQGPEFLTYFQNEAQLDKSGLPSDRFFAERPEGSVSTLKIQRTQQEDSAVYLCASSLEQAASEKLFFGSGTQLSVL.

The chain has TRBV6-6 and TRBJ2-7, with D possibly being TRBD2 (7 bases). The germline gives CDR1 MNHNY, CDR2 SVGAGI (reference sequence). Trimming stripped 6 bases from V and 5 bases from J, with 17 bases between. The CDR3 spans 14 residues. This chain's CDR3 is CASRDTGGGDEQYF. In DNA, the CDR3 is TGTGCCAGCAGGGATACAGGCGGGGGCGACGAGCAGTACTTC.

The CDR3 sequence: CASTLNTGGDGYTF. DNA of the CDR3: TGCGCCAGCACCCTAAACACAGGGGGCGACGGCTACACCTTC. The genes are TRBV4-1 and TRBJ1-2; 9 nucleotides match TRBD1. Losses at the gene ends were 7 bases for V and 8 bases for J; bases not matched to a gene: 11. Germline CDR1 is MGHRA and CDR2 is YSYEKL. CDR3 length equals 14 residues.

The CDR3 DNA reads as TGTGCCAGCAGCGTAGGTGGCCGGGACGTACAGTTCTTC. It encodes CASSVGGRDVQFF. This sequence joins TRBV9 and TRBJ2-1; D possibly matches TRBD1 or TRBD2 (5 bases each). This CDR3 has 13 amino acids. CDR1 is SGDLS and CDR2 is YYNGEE in the germline V gene. Between the trimmed V and J ends, which lost 0 bases and 13 bases, there was a span of 14 bases.

The chain links TRBV2 to TRBJ2-7; TRBD2 is a possible D gene (5 bases). This CDR3 spans 11 amino acids. V was trimmed by 6 bases and J by 3 bases, leaving 6 bases between them. CDR1 SNHLY and CDR2 FYNNEI come from the germline V gene. CDR3 residues: CASRGDYEQYF. In DNA form, the CDR3 reads TGTGCCAGCAGGGGAGACTACGAGCAGTACTTC.

The chain carries TRBV11-3 and TRBJ2-3; tentatively, D is TRBD1 (5 bases). This CDR3 comprises 13 residues. Germline CDR1 SGHNT, CDR2 YENEEA. V lost 4 bases and J 6 bases, leaving 11 bases between the germline ends. The CDR3 here is CASSYMSGDTQYF. The CDR3 DNA reads TGTGCCAGCAGCTACATGTCAGGGGATACGCAGTATTTT.

This clone was observed once. The chain links TRBV6-5 to TRBJ1-2; perhaps TRBD1 as D (5 bases). The CDR3 has 14 residues. Trimming took off 7 bases at V and 2 bases at J, with 14 bases between the two ends. The germline CDR1 and CDR2 sequences are MNHEY and SVGAGI. CDR3: CASTPLGGNYGYTF. The CDR3 DNA sequence: TGTGCCAGCACCCCGCTGGGGGGGAACTATGGCTACACCTTC.

This chain uses TRBV6-5 with TRBJ2-1; maybe TRBD2 (5 bases). This CDR3 is 14 amino acids long. The germline gives CDR1 MNHEY, CDR2 SVGAGI. V was shortened by 6 bases and J by 6 bases, with 15 bases between the two germline ends. CDR3 in amino acids: CASRPRPGSNEQFF. In DNA, the CDR3 is TGTGCCAGCAGACCCCGTCCGGGGTCCAATGAGCAGTTCTTC.

V is TRBV7-6 and J is TRBJ2-5, with D uncertain. Deletions cut 0 bases from V and 7 bases from J, with 6 bases between. This CDR3 contains 12 residues. CDR1 is SGHVS, CDR2 FNYEAQ, per germline. In nucleotides, the CDR3 is TGTGCCAGCAGCTTAGCGGATGGGACCCAGTACTTC. Encoded protein: CASSLADGTQYF.

The V and J genes are TRBV30 and TRBJ1-2, with a possible D match to TRBD1 (6 bases). Germline V CDR1 and CDR2: GTSNPN, SVGIG (reference sequence). V gave up 1 base and J gave up 7 bases, with 16 bases separating them. The CDR3 length is 14 residues. The CDR3 DNA follows: TGTGCCTGGAGTGATCCGCAGGGGATAGGTGGCTACACCTTC. It translates to CAWSDPQGIGGYTF.

The chain has TRBV29-1 and TRBJ1-2; D gene uncertain. The CDR3 consists of 14 residues. Germline V gives CDR1 SQVTM, CDR2 ANQGSEA. Trimming took off 4 bases at V and 7 bases at J, with 19 bases between the two ends. CDR3 protein: CSVGSYDLGFGYTF. CDR3 nucleotide sequence: TGCAGCGTTGGATCTTATGACCTTGGGTTTGGCTACACCTTC.

V and J are TRBV5-4 and TRBJ1-1; the D gene is possibly TRBD1 (6 bases). CDR3 length equals 17 residues. Between the trimmed V and J ends, which lost 1 base and 2 bases, there was a span of 18 bases. Germline V lookup: CDR1 SGHNT, CDR2 YYREEE (reference sequence). The CDR3 is CASSLWGTMGTNTEAFF. CDR3 nucleotides: TGTGCCAGCAGCTTGTGGGGGACAATGGGAACTAACACTGAAGCTTTCTTT.

V is TRBV7-8 and J is TRBJ2-3; D is ambiguous. Trimming shortened V by 5 bases and J by 1 base, and 16 bases separated the two germline ends. The germline gives CDR1 SGHVS, CDR2 FQNEAQ. The CDR3 loop spans 16 amino acids. The CDR3 DNA follows: TGTGCCAGCAGCCCCAATCGGTTCCTGGGCACAGATACGCAGTATTTT. Encoded protein: CASSPNRFLGTDTQYF.

The rearrangement uses TRBV2 and TRBJ1-5, with D hard to call. V was trimmed by 3 bases and J by 9 bases, leaving 12 bases between them. This CDR3 spans 13 amino acids. Germline V CDR1 and CDR2: SNHLY, FYNNEI. CDR3 bases: TGTGCCAGCAGTGATGTGGGCCAAGGGCCCCAGCATTTT. Amino acids: CASSDVGQGPQHF.

V usage is TRBV4-2 and J usage is TRBJ2-5; D unclear. This CDR3 region has 14 residues. V dropped 3 bases and J dropped 2 bases, with 10 bases sitting between them. Germline V gene data show CDR1 as LGHNA and CDR2 as YNFKEQ. The CDR3 reads CASSQVSGQETQYF. The CDR3 DNA follows: TGTGCCAGCAGCCAGGTCTCCGGACAAGAGACCCAGTACTTC.